Listed here is a single T cell receptor (beta chain). Its antigen is as yet unknown. The CDR3 is 16 amino acids. V was shortened by 5 bases and J by 2 bases, with 17 bases between the two germline ends. Germline-derived CDR1 and CDR2 are MDHEN and SYDVKM. cDNA was made by 5'RACE with 10-nucleotide random UMIs. Per sequencing run, 15-18 subjects together gave over 190 million TCR-beta sequences. TCRdb passed the 5' RACE reads through MiXCR, listing each CDR3 protein once. The sample records approximately 70,000 distinct CDR3 sequences, roughly 10% being singletons. Indicated time point: longitudinal time-point 1 (baseline). The unsorted libraries were generated from a total of 2 million PBMCs, which had been stored in RNAlater at -80 C. This entry is derived from a study of neurological immune-mediated disorders. Study outcomes and limitations: TCR-beta repertoires seemed private in all groups, with no expanded CDR3 amino acid sequences shared.

The specimen was PBMCs. The chain employs TRBV28 and TRBJ2-3; weak D call: TRBD2 (6 bases). The source is a man aged 30 to 45 in good health. As DNA, the CDR3 is TGTGCCAGCAGTACAACGGGGGTTCCTCTCACAGATACGCAGTATTTT. It translates to CASSTTGVPLTDTQYF.